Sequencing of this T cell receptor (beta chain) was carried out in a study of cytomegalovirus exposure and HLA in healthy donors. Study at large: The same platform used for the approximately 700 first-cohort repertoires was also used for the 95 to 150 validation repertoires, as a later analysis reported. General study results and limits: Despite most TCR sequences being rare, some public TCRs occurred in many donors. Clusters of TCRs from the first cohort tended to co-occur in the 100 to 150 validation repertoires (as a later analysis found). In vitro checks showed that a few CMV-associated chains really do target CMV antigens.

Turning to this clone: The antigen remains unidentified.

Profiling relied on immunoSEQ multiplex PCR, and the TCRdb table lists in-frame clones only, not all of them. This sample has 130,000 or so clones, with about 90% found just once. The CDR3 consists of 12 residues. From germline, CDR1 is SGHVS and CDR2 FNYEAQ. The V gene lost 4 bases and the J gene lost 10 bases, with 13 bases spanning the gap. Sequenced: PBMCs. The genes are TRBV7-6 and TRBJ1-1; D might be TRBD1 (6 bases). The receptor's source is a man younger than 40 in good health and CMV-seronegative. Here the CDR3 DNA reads TGTGCCAGCAGCTCTGCGGGGGGGCGAGCTTTCTTT. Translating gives CASSSAGGRAFF.